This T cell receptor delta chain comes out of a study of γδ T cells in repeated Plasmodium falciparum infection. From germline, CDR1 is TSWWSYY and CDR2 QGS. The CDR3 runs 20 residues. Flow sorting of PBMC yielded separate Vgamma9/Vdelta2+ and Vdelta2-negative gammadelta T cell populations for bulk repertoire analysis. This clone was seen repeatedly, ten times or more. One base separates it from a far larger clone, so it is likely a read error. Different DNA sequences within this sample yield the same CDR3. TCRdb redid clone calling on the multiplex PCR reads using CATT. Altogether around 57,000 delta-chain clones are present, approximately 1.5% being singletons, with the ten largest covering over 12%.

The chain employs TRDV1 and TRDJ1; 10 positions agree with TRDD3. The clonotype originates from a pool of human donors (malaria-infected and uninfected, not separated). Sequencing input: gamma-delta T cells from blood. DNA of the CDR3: TGTGCTCTTGGGGAACTTTTCTTCCTACGGGGGATACGATCCACCGACAAACTCATCTTT. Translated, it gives CALGELFFLRGIRSTDKLIF.